The sequence of this T cell receptor (beta chain) was determined in a study of blood T cell repertoires in COVID-19. Across the whole study: Spain, Italy and the United States supplied samples that represented acute and convalescent COVID-19. The cDNA or gDNA used as material had been derived from T cells, B-cell-depleted T cells, or PBMCs.

V gave up 0 bases and J gave up 2 bases, with 8 bases separating them. The CDR3 spans 15 residues. In germline, CDR1 is SGHRS, CDR2 YFSETQ. Authors' analysis steps: From reference gene primer amplification, estimates of nucleated cell counts were derived. The protocol was immunoSEQ multiplex PCR, while the TCRdb copy is restricted to in-frame clones and leaves out a portion. Clone size and V and J calls were adopted from that table, with D and trimming inferred from the DNA. The sample lists about 160,000 clones; about 83% were seen once. In Seattle, patients joined the study during active infection and were tracked longitudinally.

The J gene is TRBJ1-4, the V gene TRBV5-1, with a weak D call TRBD1 (5 bases). The specimen sequenced was peripheral blood. This TCR was recovered from a woman in her 70s with COVID-19, enrolled during active disease. CDR3 nucleotide sequence: TGCGCCAGCAGCTTGGATTCAGGGACTAATGAAAAACTGTTTTTT. It encodes CASSLDSGTNEKLFF.